This T cell receptor (beta chain) was captured by sequencing in a study of T-cell reconstitution after alpha-beta-depleted transplantation in children. To note about this clonotype: Its antigen is currently unknown.

CDR3 length: 15 amino acids. Germline CDR1 MNHEY, CDR2 SVGEGT. Trimming removed 5 bases from V and 1 base from J; junction bases left unmatched: 6. Study-wide results and caveats: At the one-year point after transplant, T-cell counts and TCRbeta diversity were found to come mostly from T cells that had been newly produced. Several patients had high TCRbeta diversity at day 60; it came from surviving recipient T cells and thymic progenitors. Several hundred expanded graft clones reportedly gave rise to the alpha-beta T cells present about two months after transplant.

This sample's TCRbeta library carried unique molecular identifier barcodes. Using its own MiXCR run on the PCR reads, TCRdb lists one record per CDR3 protein. This sample has 250,000 to 400,000 distinct CDR3 sequences, with 23% found just once. The sequenced sample was PBMCs, mostly from graft donor cells, obtained 180 days after TCRalphabeta/CD19-depleted stem cell transplant. This TCR was sampled from a male patient between 5 and 17 years old who had a stem cell transplant for acute lymphoblastic leukemia, so the T cells may come from the graft donor. The genes are TRBV6-2 or TRBV6-3 and TRBJ1-1; 8 nucleotides align to TRBD1. In DNA form, the CDR3 reads TGTGCCAGCAGTCCCAGGGGGCAGTCGAACACTGAAGCTTTCTTT. It is translated as CASSPRGQSNTEAFF.